This T cell receptor beta chain was identified in a study of T-cell memory formation after mild COVID-19. Findings and limits, study-wide: Chiefly within CM and EM were the contracting CD4+ clones; CD8+ ones were within EMRA. The second-wave clones peaking on day 37 were not confirmed as SARS-CoV-2-specific. Clones contracting across day 15 to 85 had a balanced CD4/CD8 profile; later expanding clones leaned CD4+.

CDR3 length equals 11 residues. The germline V gene encodes CDR1 DFQATT and CDR2 SNEGSKA (reference sequence). This clonotype came up a few times. No antigen is known for it. TCRdb recomputed calls from the 5' RACE reads with MiXCR, one row per CDR3 protein. The sample shows around 140,000 distinct CDR3 sequences, 6% to 6.5% of them seen only once. Sequencing was carried out using PBMCs or a T cell subset sorted from them (not recorded which). This TCR derives from an adult woman who had mild COVID-19 (a few samples of this study predate the infection). Cell type and time point are not known. The gene calls are TRBV20-1 and TRBJ2-1; D gene uncertain. CDR3 coding DNA: TGCAGGATAAATTCGCGGAATGAGCAGTTCTTC. Translated, it gives CRINSRNEQFF.